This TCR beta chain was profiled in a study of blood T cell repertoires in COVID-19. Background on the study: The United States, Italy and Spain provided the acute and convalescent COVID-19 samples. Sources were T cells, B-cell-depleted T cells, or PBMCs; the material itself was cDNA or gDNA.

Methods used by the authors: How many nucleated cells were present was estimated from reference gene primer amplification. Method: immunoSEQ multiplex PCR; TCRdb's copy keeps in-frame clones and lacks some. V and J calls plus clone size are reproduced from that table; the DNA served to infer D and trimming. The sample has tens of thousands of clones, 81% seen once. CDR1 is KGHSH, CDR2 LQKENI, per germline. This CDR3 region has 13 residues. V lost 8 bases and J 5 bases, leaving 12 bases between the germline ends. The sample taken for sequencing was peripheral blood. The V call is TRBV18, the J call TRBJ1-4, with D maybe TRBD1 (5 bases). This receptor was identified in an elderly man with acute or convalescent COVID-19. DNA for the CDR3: TGTGCCAGCACGCCGGGGGTCAATGAAAAACTGTTTTTT. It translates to CASTPGVNEKLFF.